This TCR beta chain was recorded in a study of shared clonotypes between healthy human individuals (TCRdb year 2020). Notes on the research overall: Three men and two women, aged 18 to 49 years, made up the cohort. Per donor, three plates each were used for CD4 naive and CD4 memory, two for CD8 naive, and one for CD8 memory. To estimate repertoire size and how much clonotypes are shared between individuals, the study performed deep sequencing of blood TCR repertoires from roughly five healthy adults. Libraries were prepared and TCR repertoires were sequenced by different laboratories using diverse techniques, in order to increase sequencing depth and limit assay-specific biases. Each donor's leukapheresis produced roughly between roughly 0.94 and 9.5 billion PBMCs. Study-wide conclusions, independent of this receptor: Compared with non-shared clonotypes, clonotypes shared by all four sorted-subset donors had higher generation probabilities. Incomplete sequencing was indicated by rarefaction of sorted-subset datasets, despite the large sequencing depth. Based on pairwise subsampling, the degree of clonotype sharing among donors was expected to be affected by sequencing depth. The small number of donors limited the genetic and exposure-history diversity represented. Estimated clonotype richness was generally larger for naive than for memory subsets. Across four donors, approximately 5% of naive CD4, approximately 3.6% of naive CD8, approximately 2.5% of memory CD4, and approximately 0.4% of memory CD8 clonotypes were shared. Sampling was limited to blood, and TCR repertoires in tissue likely differ from TCR repertoires in blood.

The germline V gene provides CDR1 SGHTA and CDR2 FQGTGA. V is shortened by 11 bases, J by 0 bases, and the region joining them spans 20 bases. The CDR3 contains 16 residues, cysteine and phenylalanine counted. Here the CDR3 DNA is all that survives: 48 bases in frame from base 1. Healthy HIV-negative adults with no recently reported acute infections or vaccinations were included as donors. Every donor was a Caucasian adult residing in Nashville, Tennessee, USA. CD4+ T cells were enriched through magnetic negative selection, after which naive cells were positively selected on CD45RA and the remaining negative fraction served as the memory subset. Blood was collected by leukapheresis, and PBMCs were isolated by Ficoll-Histopaque density gradient centrifugation and then cryopreserved in liquid nitrogen vapor phase. Analytical flow cytometry was used to check the purity and quantity of each magnetically sorted T cell population. Genomic DNA was isolated from each sorted fraction and quantified by UV absorbance on a Nanodrop 2000c.

TCR CDR3 regions were amplified from genomic DNA by multiplex PCR using the deep immunoSEQ assay. Extracted genomic DNA from each cell subset was spread evenly across all wells of several immunoSEQ 96-well plates, with each plate serving as a replicate. For sorted subsets, approximately 0.2 ug of genomic DNA, equivalent to 25,000 to 30,000 T cell genomes, went into each replicate PCR. Purified libraries were quantified with a Qubit 3.0 fluorometer, sized on a Bioanalyzer 2100, and re-quantified with the KAPA Library Quantification kit. Every immunoSEQ 96-well plate was sequenced on a separate single-read 150-cycle Illumina NextSeq 550 flow cell. Concerning the study's data processing: Because the immunoSEQ output held only junctional sequences and lacked quality scores, the filtering could not match the filtering applied to full-length reads. To assign V/J genes and CDR3, sequences were annotated using PyIR, a Python wrapper for IgBLAST v1.9, with IMGT germline references. Reads were removed for weak V/J assignments (E-value above 1e-6), missing CDR3, stop codons, out-of-frame junctions, or ambiguous translated residues. V3J clonotypes were defined as sequences sharing an identical inferred V gene, J gene, and CDR3 amino acid sequence. Percentage overlap between repertoires was computed as shared unique clonotypes divided by the size of the smaller repertoire. Three approaches were used to assess repertoire richness: RTK rarefaction, the Chao1 estimator, and Recon v2.1 estimates of unobserved clonotypes. Generation probabilities for all TCRbeta clonotypes obtained by the gDNA method from four donors were computed using OLGA. TCRdb holds this immuneACCESS table with in-frame rearrangements only. Some clones are missing; in checked studies, unresolved V genes explain under half, and the rest has no known cause. The V and J calls and clone size were taken over from that table, and D and trimming were inferred from the DNA. The sample records fewer than 400,000 clones, roughly 70% of which are singletons. Over 9% of the sample rests with the top ten.

Comment on this clone: The clone's antigen remains unknown. No much larger clone exists at a distance of one base, and base qualities are not known.

The sequencing sample was made of memory CD4+ T cells sorted from blood. The meaning of the sample's cell subset or site label: CD45RA-negative fraction. The sequence is built from TRBV7-3 and TRBJ1-5; TRBD1 might be the D gene, on 5 matching bases. The receptor comes from a man aged 25 to 40 in good health. The DNA sequence reads TGTGCCCTGGGGGGGAGGAGAGCTTATAGCAATCAGCCCCAGCATTTT. This encodes CALGGRRAYSNQPQHF.